The 21 T cell receptor beta chains listed next were all sequenced from one sample in a study of blood T cell repertoires in COVID-19. Here immunoSEQ multiplex PCR was the method, and the copy in TCRdb shows in-frame clones only, minus some. The data contain approximately 50,000 clones, around 83% of them singletons. Sample: peripheral blood. These receptors were taken from a human donor in a cohort sampled during active COVID-19.

The chain carries TRBV2 and TRBJ1-6; 9 bases match TRBD1. Germline V gives CDR1 SNHLY, CDR2 FYNNEI. The CDR3 totals 16 residues. Trimming cost V 0 bases and J 10 bases; bases outside gene matches: 7. The CDR3 DNA follows: TGTGCCAGCAGTGAAGCGCTTCCGGGACAGGGCTCACCCCTCCACTTT. Translating it yields CASSEALPGQGSPLHF.

This clone was seen just once. J is TRBJ2-7 and V is TRBV12-3 or TRBV12-4; D is perhaps TRBD1 (5 bases). This CDR3 region has 11 residues. Trimming removed 10 bases from V and 3 bases from J, with 10 bases in between. The CDR3 is CATRRDYEQYF. DNA for the CDR3: TGTGCCACCCGCAGGGACTACGAGCAGTACTTC.

The chain carries TRBV19 and TRBJ1-5, with D perhaps TRBD1 (5 bases). The CDR3 spans 13 residues. The V end lost 10 bases, the J end lost 7 bases, and 17 bases lay between the germline ends. Germline V lookup: CDR1 LNHDA, CDR2 SQIVND (reference sequence). The CDR3 DNA follows: TGTGCCACCTCGGAAGGGGCCAGGCAGCCCCAGCATTTT. Translating gives CATSEGARQPQHF.

V is TRBV11-2 and J is TRBJ1-1; 8 nucleotides match TRBD1. This CDR3 is built from 17 residues. Germline V gene lookup returns CDR1 SGHAT and CDR2 FQNNGV. The J segment lost 0 bases and the V segment lost 5 bases, leaving 11 bases of the junction unmatched. The CDR3 DNA follows: TGTGCCAGCAGCAGGGGACAGGTGATGACCATGAACACTGAAGCTTTCTTT. It translates to CASSRGQVMTMNTEAFF.

The chain carries TRBV19 and TRBJ2-1; the match to TRBD2 covers 8 bases. V lost 6 bases to trimming and J lost 10 bases; unmatched junction nucleotides: 11. The CDR3 contains 14 residues. The V gene's germline CDR1 is LNHDA and CDR2 SQIVND (reference sequence). This chain's CDR3 is CASRISGLVGEQFF. The CDR3 bases are TGTGCCAGTAGGATTTCGGGACTAGTGGGGGAGCAGTTCTTC.

The rearrangement joins TRBV6-1 to TRBJ1-1; 8 bases are shared with TRBD1. CDR3 length: 13 amino acids. The germline CDR1 and CDR2 sequences are MNHNS and SASEGT. Trimming took 3 bases from V and 7 from J; bases not matched to a gene: 4. The CDR3 reads CASSDRGPGEAFF. The CDR3 DNA is TGTGCCAGCAGTGACAGGGGGCCGGGTGAAGCTTTCTTT.

This clone was seen only once. The V and J genes are TRBV12-2 and TRBJ2-7; the table's D call, TRBD1, was not checked against the DNA. TRBV12-2 is described as a pseudogene. The CDR3 covers 18 residues. CDR3 coding DNA: TGTGCAAGTCGCTTTCGGACCGGGACAGGGAGACCCTCCTACGAGCAGTACTTC. Translation gives CASRFRTGTGRPSYEQYF.

The V gene is TRBV28, the J gene TRBJ1-3; 12 bases fit TRBD1. The germline CDR1 and CDR2 sequences are MDHEN and SYDVKM. The V gene end was trimmed by 6 bases and the J gene end by 7 bases; junction bases not matched to a gene: 1. This CDR3 spans 13 amino acids. The CDR3 DNA sequence: TGTGCCAGCAGGGGGACAGGGGGCAACACCATATATTTT. Its protein is CASRGTGGNTIYF.

V and J are TRBV7-8 and TRBJ1-1, with D possibly being TRBD1 (5 bases). Germline V gene lookup returns CDR1 SGHVS and CDR2 FQNEAQ. V dropped 3 bases and J dropped 0 bases, with 11 bases sitting between them. This CDR3 has 15 amino acids. The CDR3 nucleotides are TGTGCCAGCAGCTTGACAGAAACTATGAACACTGAAGCTTTCTTT. Amino acids: CASSLTETMNTEAFF. The full variable domain, with the rest looked up from reference TRBV7-8 and TRBJ1-1, is GAGVSQSPRYKVAKRGQDVALRCDPISGHVSLFWYQQALGQGPEFLTYFQNEAQLDKSGLPSDRFFAERPEGSVSTLKIQRTQQEDSAVYLCASSLTETMNTEAFFGQGTRLTVV.

This clone was counted a single time. The chain recombines TRBV19 with TRBJ1-1; 8 nucleotides agree with TRBD1. From germline, CDR1 is LNHDA and CDR2 SQIVND (reference sequence). The CDR3 spans 12 residues. The trim removed 4 bases at V and 9 bases at J, leaving 4 bases unmatched. The CDR3 protein is CASSRQGRQAFF. CDR3 sequence (DNA): TGTGCCAGTAGTAGACAGGGGCGGCAAGCTTTCTTT.

This clone is a singleton in its sample. The rearrangement links TRBV24-1 to TRBJ1-5; D is ambiguous. The CDR3 covers 14 residues. Germline V gives CDR1 KGHDR, CDR2 SFDVKD. Trimming took off 2 bases at V and 3 bases at J, with 7 bases between the two ends. The CDR3 here is CATSDSDYNQPQHF. Here the CDR3 DNA reads TGTGCCACCAGTGATTCCGACTACAATCAGCCCCAGCATTTT.

This clone was counted between two and nine times. The V gene is TRBV27, the J gene TRBJ2-3, with D unresolved. V gave up 6 bases and J gave up 1 base, with 14 bases separating them. Germline V CDR1 and CDR2: MNHEY, SMNVEV (reference sequence). CDR3 length equals 15 residues. The CDR3 DNA follows: TGTGCCAGCAGACGACCGGGTAGCCGCACAGATACGCAGTATTTT. It specifies CASRRPGSRTDTQYF.

The chain joins TRBV6-5 to TRBJ2-1; 10 bases line up with TRBD2. Trimming cost V 6 bases and J 4 bases; bases outside gene matches: 6. The CDR3 consists of 15 residues. CDR1 and CDR2 (germline): MNHEY, SVGAGI. The CDR3 here is CASSLSGGRYNEQFF. CDR3 nucleotide sequence: TGTGCCAGCAGCCTTAGCGGGGGGCGATACAATGAGCAGTTCTTC.

The rearrangement links TRBV23-1 to TRBJ1-5; D gene uncertain. TRBV23-1 is recorded as an ORF, its role being uncertain. This CDR3 contains 14 residues. V dropped 4 bases and J dropped 7 bases, with 14 bases sitting between them. CDR3 region: CASSPWGREQPQHF. CDR3 nucleotide sequence: TGCGCCAGCAGTCCCTGGGGAAGGGAGCAGCCCCAGCATTTT.

This clone was detected once. CDR3 region: CASSAVTGQGQGYTF. CDR3 DNA: TGTGCCAGCAGTGCAGTAACGGGACAGGGGCAAGGCTACACCTTC. The chain is built from TRBV2 and TRBJ1-2, with 10 bases that match TRBD1. Germline loops: CDR1 SNHLY, CDR2 FYNNEI. This CDR3 is 15 amino acids long. The J segment lost 8 bases and the V segment lost 4 bases, leaving 10 bases of the junction unmatched.

This chain links TRBV3-1 (or the pseudogene TRBV3-2) with TRBJ1-6; TRBD1 might be the D (5 bases). The CDR3 totals 15 residues. CDR1 and CDR2 from the germline V gene are LGHDT and YNNKEL (reference sequence). V lost 7 bases and J lost 9, with 19 bases in between. CDR3 amino acids: CASMKTTEFGSPLHF. The CDR3 DNA is TGTGCCAGCATGAAAACGACAGAATTTGGTTCACCCCTCCACTTT.

The chain joins TRBV19 to TRBJ1-2, with 8 nucleotides matching TRBD1. Germline V gives CDR1 LNHDA, CDR2 SQIVND (reference sequence). Germline trimming cut 4 bases from V and 7 bases from J; bases unmatched to any gene: 5. There are 13 residues in the CDR3. CDR3: CASSTPGGSGYTF. The CDR3 DNA is TGTGCCAGTAGTACCCCAGGGGGCAGTGGCTACACCTTC.

This clone was recorded once. This chain connects TRBV19 to TRBJ1-1; TRBD1 agrees at 9 bases. The CDR3 spans 14 residues. Germline V gene lookup returns CDR1 LNHDA and CDR2 SQIVND (reference sequence). The J segment lost 2 bases and the V segment lost 8 bases, leaving 6 bases of the junction unmatched. CDR3 sequence reads: CASRQGGVNTEAFF. DNA of the CDR3: TGTGCCAGTCGACAGGGGGGCGTTAACACTGAAGCTTTCTTT.

The CDR3 here is CASSKGGDREGSNQPQHF. The CDR3 bases are TGTGCCAGCAGCAAAGGGGGGGACAGGGAGGGTAGCAATCAGCCCCAGCATTTT. The genes are TRBV21-1 and TRBJ1-5; TRBD1, as called in the table, went unchecked against the DNA. TRBV21-1 is an annotated pseudogene. The length of the CDR3 is 18 residues.

This chain uses TRBV19 with TRBJ1-1, with 9 bases fitting TRBD1. Trimming took 7 bases from V and 11 from J; bases not matched to a gene: 11. The germline V gene has CDR1 LNHDA and CDR2 SQIVND (reference sequence). CDR3 length: 13 residues. CDR3: CASTGGQGLRAFF. As DNA, the CDR3 is TGTGCCAGTACCGGAGGACAGGGGCTTAGGGCTTTCTTT.

This clone was recorded once. The chain recombines TRBV7-2 with TRBJ2-3; the D gene is possibly TRBD2 (5 bases). The CDR3 extends over 13 amino acids. The germline V and J ends were trimmed by 4 bases and 5 bases, with 10 bases remaining between them. CDR1 is SGHTA and CDR2 is FQGNSA in the germline V gene. The DNA for the CDR3 is TGTGCCAGCAGCTCTCTAGCACGAGATACGCAGTATTTT. Its translation is CASSSLARDTQYF.